Following are 21 T cell receptor beta chains from one sample sequenced in a study of T cell responses to AZD1222 COVID-19 vaccine. Assay: immunoSEQ multiplex PCR; the TCRdb copy retains only in-frame clones and omits some. The data show 100,000 to 150,000 clones, approximately 83% seen once. Sequencing was performed on peripheral blood, taken on day 0 of AZD1222 vaccination. All receptors derive from an adult in good health.

This chain joins TRBV4-1 and TRBJ1-4; 8 positions agree with TRBD1. V was pared by 1 base and J by 8 bases, with 12 bases of the junction left unmatched. Germline V gene sequence: CDR1 MGHRA, CDR2 YSYEKL. CDR3 length: 17 amino acids. DNA of the CDR3: TGCGCCAGCAGCCAAGTGCAGGGGGCTTCCGTAAACGAAAAACTGTTTTTT. Translating it yields CASSQVQGASVNEKLFF.

The V and J genes are TRBV27 and TRBJ1-2, with D possibly being TRBD1 (6 bases). The germline V gene has CDR1 MNHEY and CDR2 SMNVEV (reference sequence). The CDR3 spans 14 residues. V lost 0 bases and J 7 bases, leaving 12 bases between the germline ends. CDR3 loop: CASSLSPRGAGYTF. Here the CDR3 DNA reads TGTGCCAGCAGTTTATCGCCTCGGGGGGCTGGCTACACCTTC.

V and J are TRBV5-1 and TRBJ1-2, with D tentatively TRBD1 (5 bases). Germline V gene data show CDR1 as SGHRS and CDR2 as YFSETQ. V was cut by 0 bases and J by 8 bases, with 14 bases left in between. The CDR3 is 14 residues long. The CDR3 is CASSLDNQGRGYTF. In DNA, the CDR3 is TGCGCCAGCAGCTTGGATAACCAGGGTCGCGGCTACACCTTC.

The chain employs TRBV9 and TRBJ1-4; D gene ambiguous. CDR1 and CDR2 (germline): SGDLS, YYNGEE. V dropped 4 bases and J dropped 4 bases, with 8 bases sitting between them. The CDR3 has 13 amino acids. The CDR3 DNA sequence: TGTGCCAGCAGCACCGAGAATAATGAAAAACTGTTTTTT. Its translation is CASSTENNEKLFF.

This clone was observed once. This chain joins TRBV25-1 and TRBJ2-5; the D gene is possibly TRBD2 (5 bases). Germline CDR1 reads MGHDK; CDR2 reads SYGVNS. The CDR3 runs to 15 residues. The germline V and J ends were trimmed by 4 bases and 0 bases, with 12 bases remaining between them. The CDR3 spells CASSGIASYQETQYF. Written as DNA, the CDR3 is TGTGCCAGCAGTGGGATAGCGTCGTACCAAGAGACCCAGTACTTC.

The count of this clone is one. The V call is TRBV10-1, the J call TRBJ2-5; 7 bases map to TRBD1. This CDR3 spans 13 amino acids. Trimming cost V 6 bases and J 5 bases; bases outside gene matches: 6. Germline V lookup: CDR1 WNHNN, CDR2 SYGVQD (reference sequence). CDR3 region: CASRAGGRETQYF. The CDR3, as DNA: TGCGCCAGCAGGGCAGGGGGAAGGGAGACCCAGTACTTC.

The V call is TRBV5-4, the J call TRBJ2-7; D might be TRBD1 (5 bases). V was pared by 0 bases and J by 9 bases, with 16 bases between. This CDR3 spans 14 amino acids. Germline values: CDR1 SGHNT, CDR2 YYREEE (reference sequence). CDR3 DNA: TGTGCCAGCAGCTTGGCAGGGTACCAAAACGGGCAGTACTTC. Amino acid sequence: CASSLAGYQNGQYF.

The chain has TRBV2 and TRBJ2-7; 9 bases align to TRBD2. With 6 bases clipped from V and 3 bases from J, the junction kept 6 bases outside the gene matches. The germline gives CDR1 SNHLY, CDR2 FYNNEI. The CDR3 covers 14 residues. DNA for the CDR3: TGTGCCAGCAGGGAGGGACTAGCTCGCTACGAGCAGTACTTC. Translated: CASREGLARYEQYF.

The chain has TRBV12-5 and TRBJ2-1, with a weak D call TRBD1 (5 bases). V was pared by 7 bases and J by 8 bases, with 12 bases between. Germline CDR1 and CDR2: LGHNT and FRNRAP. The CDR3 consists of 12 residues. In DNA, the CDR3 is TGTGCTAGTGTGGGGCAGGGTCATGAGCAGTTCTTC. Translation gives CASVGQGHEQFF.

The chain links TRBV7-9 to TRBJ2-5; the D gene is possibly TRBD1 (6 bases). Trimming pared 4 bases from V and 5 bases from J, leaving 8 bases between. The V gene's germline CDR1 is SEHNR and CDR2 FQNEAQ (reference sequence). This CDR3 comprises 12 residues. DNA of the CDR3: TGTGCCAGCAGCTCAGGGGAGGAGACCCAGTACTTC. Residues: CASSSGEETQYF. The variable domain in full, with the rest retrieved from reference TRBV7-9 and TRBJ2-5, is DTGVSQNPRHKITKRGQNVTFRCDPISEHNRLYWYRQTLGQGPEFLTYFQNEAQLEKSRLLSDRFSAERPKGSFSTLEIQRTEQGDSAMYLCASSSGEETQYFGPGTRLLVL.

The chain is built from TRBV28 and TRBJ2-7, with 8 positions matching TRBD1. The ends lost 5 bases at V and 7 bases at J; junction bases unmatched: 4. The CDR3 extends over 12 amino acids. Germline V gene sequence: CDR1 MDHEN, CDR2 SYDVKM. Here the CDR3 reads CASSNRGSEQYF. CDR3 nucleotides: TGTGCCAGCAGTAACAGGGGGAGTGAGCAGTACTTC.

The DNA for the CDR3 is TGTGCCAGCAGCCAAGAAATGGGGACTTTCTTT. It is translated as CASSQEMGTFF. The genes are TRBV3-1 (or the pseudogene TRBV3-2) and TRBJ1-1; D remains unclear. CDR3 length: 11 residues. The ends were cut back, 0 bases at V and 12 bases at J, with 8 bases in the middle. CDR1 and CDR2 (germline): LGHDT, YNNKEL (reference sequence).

The rearrangement joins TRBV28 to TRBJ2-7; D assignment may be TRBD1 or TRBD2 (7 bases each). Germline assignment: CDR1 MDHEN and CDR2 SYDVKM. The ends were cut back, 3 bases at V and 3 bases at J, with 15 bases in the middle. CDR3 length: 15 residues. CDR3 sequence: CASSFPGGTVYEQYF. CDR3 DNA sequence: TGTGCCAGCAGTTTCCCCGGGGGGACAGTCTACGAGCAGTACTTC.

V is TRBV20-1 and J is TRBJ2-5; 9 bases are shared with TRBD2. Germline values: CDR1 DFQATT, CDR2 SNEGSKA (reference sequence). The CDR3 consists of 16 residues. J lost 4 bases, V lost 3 bases, and 12 bases had no gene match. The CDR3, as DNA: TGCAGTGCTAGTAAAGGGGTAGCGGGGGATTTAGAGACCCAGTACTTC. Translating it yields CSASKGVAGDLETQYF.

This rearrangement joins TRBV24-1 to TRBJ1-5; 7 bases are a match to TRBD1. This CDR3 is built from 15 residues. Germline CDR1 KGHDR, CDR2 SFDVKD. V was pared by 12 bases and J by 3 bases, with 13 bases of the junction left unmatched. The CDR3 loop reads CASPEGQGDNQPQHF. The CDR3, as DNA: TGTGCCTCCCCGGAAGGGCAGGGGGACAATCAGCCCCAGCATTTT.

This rearrangement joins TRBV24-1 to TRBJ2-3; D might be TRBD1 or TRBD2, each matching 5 bases. This CDR3 has 15 amino acids. Germline CDR1 is KGHDR and CDR2 is SFDVKD. The V end was cut by 0 bases, the J end by 2 bases, with 8 bases between. The CDR3 bases are TGTGCCACCAGTGATTTGGGGGGTGACACAGATACGCAGTATTTT. This sequence encodes CATSDLGGDTDTQYF.

This clone showed up just once. This rearrangement joins TRBV6-6 to TRBJ2-3; 7 positions match TRBD1. Trimming took 5 bases from V and 4 from J; bases not matched to a gene: 6. The CDR3 runs to 14 residues. From germline, CDR1 is MNHNY and CDR2 SVGAGI (reference sequence). The CDR3 protein is CASSPRQGPDTQYF. In nucleotides, the CDR3 is TGTGCCAGCAGTCCGAGACAGGGACCAGATACGCAGTATTTT.

The chain links TRBV5-1 to TRBJ2-7, with 7 bases that match TRBD1. V dropped 3 bases and J dropped 5; count of bases not matched to a gene: 14. Looked up from germline, CDR1 is SGHRS and CDR2 is YFSETQ. The CDR3 loop spans 16 amino acids. CDR3: CASSYFSTGSFHEQYF. Here the CDR3 DNA reads TGCGCCAGCAGCTATTTCTCGACAGGGAGTTTCCACGAGCAGTACTTC.

The gene calls are TRBV7-9 and TRBJ2-1; 10 bases agree with TRBD2. The CDR3 spans 16 residues. Losses at the gene ends were 4 bases for V and 4 bases for J; bases not matched to a gene: 7. CDR1 is SEHNR and CDR2 is FQNEAQ in the germline V gene (reference sequence). In DNA, the CDR3 is TGTGCCAGCAGCTACCAGGCTAGCGGGGGTTACAATGAGCAGTTCTTC. Encoded protein: CASSYQASGGYNEQFF.

The chain joins TRBV12-3 or TRBV12-4 to TRBJ2-7, with no clear D. The CDR3 totals 13 residues. Trimming removed 2 bases from V and 2 bases from J, with 7 bases in between. The CDR3 spells CASSLRVTYEQYF. The CDR3 DNA reads as TGTGCCAGCAGTTTAAGGGTAACCTACGAGCAGTACTTC.

J is TRBJ1-1 and V is TRBV2; the match to TRBD1 covers 9 bases. CDR3 size: 13 residues. Germline CDR1 SNHLY, CDR2 FYNNEI. V shed 4 bases and J 5 bases; nucleotides not matched to a gene: 2. CDR3 sequence (DNA): TGTGCCAGCAGTGGACAGGGGGAAACTGAAGCTTTCTTT. Encoded protein: CASSGQGETEAFF.